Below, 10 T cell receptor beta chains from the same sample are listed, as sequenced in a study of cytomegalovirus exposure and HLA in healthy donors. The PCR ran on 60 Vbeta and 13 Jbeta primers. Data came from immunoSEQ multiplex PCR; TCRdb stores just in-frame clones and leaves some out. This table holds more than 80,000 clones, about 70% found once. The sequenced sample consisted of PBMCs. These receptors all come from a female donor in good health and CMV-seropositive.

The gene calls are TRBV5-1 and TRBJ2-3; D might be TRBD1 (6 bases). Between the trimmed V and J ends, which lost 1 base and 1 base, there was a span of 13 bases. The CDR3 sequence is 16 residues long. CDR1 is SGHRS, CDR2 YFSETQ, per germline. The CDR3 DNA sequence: TGCGCCAGCAGCTTGCAAGTCTCAGGGGGCACAGATACGCAGTATTTT. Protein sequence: CASSLQVSGGTDTQYF.

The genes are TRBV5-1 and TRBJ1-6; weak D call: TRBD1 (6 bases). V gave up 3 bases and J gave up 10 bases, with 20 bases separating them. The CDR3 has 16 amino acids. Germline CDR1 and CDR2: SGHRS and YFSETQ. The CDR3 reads CASSSTPREGDSPLHF. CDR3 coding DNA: TGCGCCAGCAGCTCTACACCGCGGGAGGGGGACTCACCCCTCCACTTT. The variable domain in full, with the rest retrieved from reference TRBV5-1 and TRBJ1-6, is KAGVTQTPRYLIKTRGQQVTLSCSPISGHRSVSWYQQTPGQGLQFLFEYFSETQRNKGNFPGRFSGRQFSNSRSEMNVSTLELGDSALYLCASSSTPREGDSPLHFGNGTRLTVT.

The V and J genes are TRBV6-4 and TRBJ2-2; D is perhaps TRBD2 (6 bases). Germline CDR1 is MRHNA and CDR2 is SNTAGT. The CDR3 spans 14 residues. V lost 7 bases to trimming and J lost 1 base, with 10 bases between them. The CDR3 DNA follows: TGTGCCAGCACGGGACTGTTGAACACCGGGGAGCTGTTTTTT. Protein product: CASTGLLNTGELFF.

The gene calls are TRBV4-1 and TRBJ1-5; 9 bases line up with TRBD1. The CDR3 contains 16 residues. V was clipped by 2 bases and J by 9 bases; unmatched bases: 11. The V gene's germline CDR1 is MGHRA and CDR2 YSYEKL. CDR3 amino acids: CASSQSTGTGFWPQHF. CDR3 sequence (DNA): TGCGCCAGCAGCCAATCCACCGGGACAGGGTTCTGGCCCCAGCATTTT.

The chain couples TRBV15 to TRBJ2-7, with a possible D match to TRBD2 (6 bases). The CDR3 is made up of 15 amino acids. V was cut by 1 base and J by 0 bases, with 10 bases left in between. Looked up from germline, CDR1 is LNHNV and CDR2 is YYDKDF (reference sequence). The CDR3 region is CATSRGGVVSYEQYF. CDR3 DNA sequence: TGTGCCACCAGCAGAGGCGGGGTTGTCTCCTACGAGCAGTACTTC.

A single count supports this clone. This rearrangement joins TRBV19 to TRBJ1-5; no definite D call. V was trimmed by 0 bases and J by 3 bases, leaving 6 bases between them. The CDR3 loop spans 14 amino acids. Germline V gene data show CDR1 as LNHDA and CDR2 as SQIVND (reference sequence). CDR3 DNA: TGTGCCAGTAGTATAGAACAGACCAATCAGCCCCAGCATTTT. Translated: CASSIEQTNQPQHF.

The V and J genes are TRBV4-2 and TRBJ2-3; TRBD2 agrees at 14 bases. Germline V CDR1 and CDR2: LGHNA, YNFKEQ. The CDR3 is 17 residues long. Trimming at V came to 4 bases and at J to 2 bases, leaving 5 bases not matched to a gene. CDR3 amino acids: CASSPRTSGGHTDTQYF. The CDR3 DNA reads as TGTGCCAGCAGCCCGAGGACTAGCGGGGGGCACACAGATACGCAGTATTTT.

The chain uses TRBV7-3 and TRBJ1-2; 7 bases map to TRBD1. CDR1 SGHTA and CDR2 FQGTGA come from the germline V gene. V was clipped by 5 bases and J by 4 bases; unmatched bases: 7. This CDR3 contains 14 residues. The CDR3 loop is CASSIYRGTYGYTF. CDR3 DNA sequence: TGTGCCAGCAGCATCTACAGGGGCACCTATGGCTACACCTTC. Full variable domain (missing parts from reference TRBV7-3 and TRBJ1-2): GAGVSQTPSNKVTEKGKYVELRCDPISGHTALYWYRQSLGQGPEFLIYFQGTGAADDSGLPNDRFFAVRPEGSVSTLKIQRTERGDSAVYLCASSIYRGTYGYTFGSGTRLTVV.

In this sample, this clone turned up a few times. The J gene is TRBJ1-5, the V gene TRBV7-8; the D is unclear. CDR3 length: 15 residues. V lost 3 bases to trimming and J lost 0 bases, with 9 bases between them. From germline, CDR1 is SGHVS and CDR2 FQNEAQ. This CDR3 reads CASSFTENSNQPQHF. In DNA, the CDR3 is TGTGCCAGCAGCTTTACAGAGAATAGCAATCAGCCCCAGCATTTT.

The CDR3 DNA sequence: TGTGCCAGCCACTTTGACAGGGTTCGGGGTGAAAAACTGTTTTTT. Protein: CASHFDRVRGEKLFF. V usage is TRBV6-1 and J usage is TRBJ1-4, with 7 bases identical to TRBD1. The trim removed 8 bases at V and 7 bases at J, leaving 13 bases unmatched. The germline V gene has CDR1 MNHNS and CDR2 SASEGT. The CDR3 length is 15 residues.